Listed below are T cell receptor beta chains from one sample, sequenced in a study of PD-1 blockade in classical Hodgkin lymphoma. Assay used: immunoSEQ multiplex PCR; TCRdb lists only in-frame clones, some missing. The sample holds over 20,000 clones, 80% seen once. The sample was peripheral blood mononuclear cells (PBMCs), taken at baseline. The receptor set was obtained from a human donor with classical Hodgkin lymphoma. Both conserved end residues are part of each CDR3. Fields, in order: J gene, V gene, clone size, D gene, CDR3 DNA, CDR3 protein. The D gene is left open where the match is weak. Clone sizes are given selectively: once, few, many, or a class where the clone is expanded.

J: TRBJ2-7; V: TRBV18; size: NA; D: NA; DNA: TGTGCCAGCTCACCACAGGCGGACCTCCTAAGCGAGCAGTACTTC; CDR3: CASSPQADLLSEQYF
J: TRBJ2-5; V: TRBV5-1; size: NA; D: NA; DNA: TGCGCCAGCAGCTTGGCCGGATCCTTAGAGACCCAGTACTTC; CDR3: CASSLAGSLETQYF
J: TRBJ2-7; V: TRBV30; size: once; D: TRBD1; DNA: TGTGCCTGGAGTGCTGGAGGACAGGAGAGGAACGAGCAGTACTTC; CDR3: CAWSAGGQERNEQYF
J: TRBJ2-5; V: TRBV11-1; size: NA; D: NA; DNA: TGTGCCAGCAGCTTCCGGTTGAGGGAGACCCAGTACTTC; CDR3: CASSFRLRETQYF
J: TRBJ1-1; V: TRBV28; size: NA; D: NA; DNA: TGTGCCAGCAGCCTATCCAGAGCCGAAGCTTTCTTT; CDR3: CASSLSRAEAFF
J: TRBJ2-2; V: TRBV4-3; size: once; D: NA; DNA: TGCGCCAGCAGCCAAGTCTTAGGAGTACCCACCGGGGAGCTGTTTTTT; CDR3: CASSQVLGVPTGELFF
J: TRBJ1-1; V: TRBV19; size: few; D: NA; DNA: TGTGCCAGTAGTATTTACAGGTTAATGAACACTGAAGCTTTCTTT; CDR3: CASSIYRLMNTEAFF
J: TRBJ1-1; V: TRBV29-1; size: NA; D: TRBD1; DNA: TGCAGCGTTGATAGGACAGGGATGGCTGAAGCTTTCTTT; CDR3: CSVDRTGMAEAFF
J: TRBJ2-2; V: TRBV7-9; size: once; D: NA; DNA: TGTGCCAGCAGCCTCACGACAGGGAACACCGGGGAGCTGTTTTTT; CDR3: CASSLTTGNTGELFF
J: TRBJ2-5; V: TRBV7-9; size: few; D: TRBD1; DNA: TGTGCCAGCAGCTTAGCCGGGACAGGGGGCTGGGAGACCCAGTACTTC; CDR3: CASSLAGTGGWETQYF
J: TRBJ1-2; V: TRBV21-1; size: NA; D: NA; DNA: TGTGCCAGCAGCAAATGGGTGGGTGGCTACACCTTC; CDR3: CASSKWVGGYTF
J: TRBJ1-5; V: TRBV5-3; size: NA; D: TRBD1; DNA: TGTGCCAGAAGCCCGAACAGGGGGCAAGGGCAGCCCCAGCATTTT; CDR3: CARSPNRGQGQPQHF
J: TRBJ2-2; V: TRBV7-9; size: few; D: NA; DNA: TGTGCCAGCAGCTTTCGGGGGGCGGTGAACACCGGGGAGCTGTTTTTT; CDR3: CASSFRGAVNTGELFF
J: TRBJ2-5; V: TRBV7-2; size: NA; D: NA; DNA: TGTGCCAGCAGCTTAGCCACCACCCCCCCCGCTACGGAGACCCAGTACTTC; CDR3: CASSLATTPPATETQYF
J: TRBJ1-5; V: TRBV11-2; size: NA; D: NA; DNA: TGTGCCAGCAGCTTAAAGGACGGGGGGCCCCAGCATTTT; CDR3: CASSLKDGGPQHF
J: TRBJ2-7; V: TRBV28; size: once; D: TRBD1; DNA: TGTGCCACCGCTGGACAGGGCTACGAGCAGTACTTC; CDR3: CATAGQGYEQYF
J: TRBJ1-6; V: TRBV21-1; size: NA; D: NA; DNA: TGTGCCAGCAGCAAAAAAGGGACAGCTTCACCCCTCCACTTT; CDR3: CASSKKGTASPLHF
J: TRBJ1-6; V: TRBV6-1; size: NA; D: NA; DNA: TGTGCCAGCAGTGTAGCTAATTCACCCCTCCACTTT; CDR3: CASSVANSPLHF
J: TRBJ1-2; V: TRBV28; size: NA; D: NA; DNA: TGTGCCACCCTAAACCCCGGACAGAACTATGGCTACACCTTC; CDR3: CATLNPGQNYGYTF
J: TRBJ1-2; V: TRBV6-5; size: NA; D: NA; DNA: TGTGCCAGCAGTTACTCCAGGGGAGCTAACTATGGCTACACCTTC; CDR3: CASSYSRGANYGYTF
J: TRBJ1-5; V: TRBV19; size: NA; D: NA; DNA: TGTGCCAGCCATGAGGGGGAAAGGTATAGCAATCAGCCCCAGCATTTT; CDR3: CASHEGERYSNQPQHF
J: TRBJ1-2; V: TRBV6-1; size: NA; D: NA; DNA: TGTGCCAGCAGTGAATTAGCGGGGGTGGGGGCATATGGCTACACCTTC; CDR3: CASSELAGVGAYGYTF
J: TRBJ2-5; V: TRBV6-6; size: NA; D: NA; DNA: TGTGCCAGCAGTTACTTGGCCAGGAAAAGACAATGGACCCAGTACTTC; CDR3: CASSYLARKRQWTQYF
J: TRBJ2-1; V: TRBV7-7; size: NA; D: NA; DNA: TGTGCTAGCAGCTTTCTGGAGGGAAATGAGCAGTTCTTC; CDR3: CASSFLEGNEQFF
J: TRBJ1-5; V: TRBV19; size: NA; D: NA; DNA: TGTGCCAGTAGTATCGAGTTGCGACAGCCCCAGCATTTT; CDR3: CASSIELRQPQHF
J: TRBJ1-1; V: TRBV7-9; size: few; D: NA; DNA: TGTGCCAGCACCCCATCCCCTGGCACTGAAGCTTTCTTT; CDR3: CASTPSPGTEAFF
J: TRBJ2-5; V: TRBV5-1; size: NA; D: TRBD1; DNA: TGCGCCAGCACCACAGGGGGCGCAGAAGAGACCCAGTACTTC; CDR3: CASTTGGAEETQYF
J: TRBJ1-2; V: TRBV28; size: few; D: NA; DNA: TGTGCCAGCAGGAGGCCAGATTATGGCTACACCTTC; CDR3: CASRRPDYGYTF
J: TRBJ2-1; V: TRBV4-3; size: once; D: TRBD1; DNA: TGCGCCAGCAGCCAATACTTCGGGACAGGGACTCACAATGAGCAGTTCTTC; CDR3: CASSQYFGTGTHNEQFF
J: TRBJ2-7; V: TRBV6-1; size: NA; D: NA; DNA: TGTGCCAGCAGTGAAGCGGCAGAACAAATTAACTACGAGCAGTACTTC; CDR3: CASSEAAEQINYEQYF
J: TRBJ2-1; V: TRBV7-2; size: NA; D: NA; DNA: TGTGCCAGCAGCTTATGGGCGGGGAGCTCCTACAATGAGCAGTTCTTC; CDR3: CASSLWAGSSYNEQFF
J: TRBJ1-3; V: TRBV4-3; size: NA; D: TRBD1; DNA: TGCGCCAGCAGCCAAGATGAACAGGGGGCTGGAAACACCATATATTTT; CDR3: CASSQDEQGAGNTIYF
J: TRBJ2-5; V: TRBV5-1; size: NA; D: TRBD1; DNA: TGCGCCAGCAGCTTCAGCGGACAGGGGGATAGCACCCAGTACTTC; CDR3: CASSFSGQGDSTQYF
J: TRBJ1-1; V: TRBV7-7; size: NA; D: NA; DNA: TGTGCTAGCAGCTTAGCGGCCAACACTGAAGCTTTCTTT; CDR3: CASSLAANTEAFF
J: TRBJ2-2; V: TRBV5-1; size: NA; D: TRBD1; DNA: TGCGCCAGCAGCTTGGCCGGGACAGCGAACACCGGGGAGCTGTTTTTT; CDR3: CASSLAGTANTGELFF
J: TRBJ2-7; V: TRBV14; size: NA; D: TRBD1; DNA: TGTGCCAGCAGCCAAGTGGGGCGACGGGACAGGAGCTACGAGCAGTACTTC; CDR3: CASSQVGRRDRSYEQYF
J: TRBJ1-2; V: TRBV29-1; size: NA; D: NA; DNA: TGCAGCGTTGATATTAATGGCTACACCTTC; CDR3: CSVDINGYTF